This entry describes one T cell receptor beta chain. Antigen: not known. These data come from a study of identical twins. Findings and limits, study-wide: When twins shared out-of-frame alpha sequences, those sequences had excess low generation probability. A cross-sectional statistical analysis, not follow-up of the same donors, supported the conclusions. In beta out-of-frame sequences, the excess sharing between twins was weaker. Zero-insertion analyses could be partly confounded by invariant MAIT and iNKT cells.

TCRdb processed the 5' RACE reads anew with MiXCR; each CDR3 protein has one entry. Of roughly 1.6 million distinct CDR3 sequences listed, roughly a third are singletons. Per germline, CDR1 DFQATT and CDR2 SNEGSKA (reference sequence). V lost 2 bases, J lost 6 bases, and 4 bases lay in between. The CDR3 is made up of 11 amino acids. This receptor was taken from a newborn girl in good health. Specimen: cord blood. This chain uses TRBV20-1 with TRBJ2-2; no definite D call. CDR3 amino acids: CSARSPGELFF. The CDR3 DNA is TGCAGTGCTAGAAGTCCCGGGGAGCTGTTTTTT.